The clone carrying this TCR beta chain came up a few times. This entry is derived from a study of human T cells and chemical hapten exposure. Study details: Investigators sensitized around 2 cm by around 2 cm of upper inner arm skin with 2% DPC. Once 0.01% DPC had been applied to the upper back by patch test, readings were taken at 6 days.

Individual cDNA molecules in this library carried unique molecular identifiers. MiXCR, applied by TCRdb to the RACE reads, yields one record per CDR3 protein. The sample carries roughly 51,000 distinct CDR3 sequences, more than 9% recorded once. The time point here: pre-sensitization, week 0. Treatment here: therapeutic diphenylcyclopropenone sensitization with weekly scalp DPC. Germline V lookup: CDR1 SQVTM, CDR2 ANQGSEA. The CDR3 spans 13 residues. Trimming took 5 bases from V and 0 from J; bases not matched to a gene: 2. This TCR derives from a man in his forties with alopecia areata. Some clones in this sample may be carry-over from other donors' samples. The chain employs TRBV29-1 and TRBJ2-3, with TRBD2 matching over 7 bases. This material consisted of whole blood, taken in connection with sensitization to the hapten diphenylcyclopropenone (DPC). DNA of the CDR3: TGCAGCGTTAGTAGCGGGAGCACAGATACGCAGTATTTT. As protein: CSVSSGSTDTQYF.